This passage covers 18 T cell receptor beta chains from one sample sequenced in a study of blood T cell repertoires in COVID-19. Data came from immunoSEQ multiplex PCR; TCRdb stores just in-frame clones and leaves some out. The data show 250,000 to 300,000 clones, under 90% seen once. Material for sequencing was peripheral blood. Receptors originate from a man aged 45 to 65 with acute or convalescent COVID-19.

The V gene is TRBV20-1, the J gene TRBJ1-1; D is uncertain. Trimming shortened V by 3 bases and J by 1 base, and 6 bases separated the two germline ends. CDR1 and CDR2 from the germline V gene are DFQATT and SNEGSKA (reference sequence). CDR3 length: 12 amino acids. CDR3 region: CSASSGNTEAFF. The CDR3 region has the DNA TGCAGTGCTAGTAGCGGGAACACTGAAGCTTTCTTT.

This chain connects TRBV10-3 to TRBJ1-5; 9 bases map to TRBD1. The junction had 4 bases not matched to a gene; V was cut back by 2 bases and J by 5 bases. Germline values: CDR1 ENHRY, CDR2 SYGVKD. This CDR3 has 15 amino acids. The chain's CDR3 is CAISERTGVDQPQHF. CDR3 coding DNA: TGTGCCATCAGTGAGCGGACAGGGGTGGATCAGCCCCAGCATTTT.

The chain links TRBV27 to TRBJ1-2; possibly TRBD1 for D (5 bases). V gave up 6 bases and J gave up 2 bases, with 10 bases separating them. The CDR3 consists of 13 residues. In germline, CDR1 is MNHEY, CDR2 SMNVEV (reference sequence). Written as DNA, the CDR3 is TGTGCCAGCAGGTCTCAGGGAAACTATGGCTACACCTTC. Its protein product is CASRSQGNYGYTF.

The chain is built from TRBV18 and TRBJ2-7; TRBD2 matches 7 bases. The CDR3 runs 15 residues. The germline CDR1 and CDR2 sequences are KGHSH and LQKENI. Losses at the gene ends were 3 bases for V and 3 bases for J; bases not matched to a gene: 8. This chain's CDR3 is CASSPEGGVRYEQYF. CDR3 coding DNA: TGTGCCAGCTCACCGGAGGGAGGGGTCCGCTACGAGCAGTACTTC.

DNA for the CDR3: TGTGCCAGCAGCTTATCCGCCCCGGAGGGGGAGCTGTTTTTT. This codes for CASSLSAPEGELFF. V is TRBV7-9 and J is TRBJ2-2; no clear D gene. The CDR3 covers 14 residues. Deletions cut 2 bases from V and 8 bases from J, with 12 bases between. Germline V CDR1 and CDR2: SEHNR, FQNEAQ (reference sequence).

J is TRBJ2-1 and V is TRBV7-3; D might be TRBD2 (7 bases). The CDR3 spans 17 residues. V shed 2 bases and J shed 6 bases, with 20 bases lying between them. The germline CDR1 and CDR2 sequences are SGHTA and FQGTGA. CDR3 sequence (DNA): TGTGCCAGCAGCTTAGGAGGGGGGGCCCTTTCCGTCAATGAGCAGTTCTTC. This translates into CASSLGGGALSVNEQFF.

J is TRBJ1-1 and V is TRBV5-3; TRBD1 matches 10 bases. TRBV5-3 is an open reading frame whose function is uncertain. This CDR3 has 15 amino acids. J lost 5 bases, V lost 2 bases, and 6 bases had no gene match. This CDR3 reads CARSFAGQGLTEAFF. CDR3 DNA: TGTGCCAGAAGCTTCGCGGGACAGGGGTTGACTGAAGCTTTCTTT.

V gene TRBV9 combines with J gene TRBJ2-7; 7 nucleotides align to TRBD1. This CDR3 is 14 amino acids long. The V gene's germline CDR1 is SGDLS and CDR2 YYNGEE. V lost 4 bases to trimming and J lost 6 bases; unmatched junction nucleotides: 10. The CDR3 loop reads CASSPRDSLSEQYF. The CDR3 coding sequence is TGTGCCAGCAGCCCCCGGGACAGCCTAAGCGAGCAGTACTTC. The full variable domain, rest sourced from reference TRBV9 and TRBJ2-7, is DSGVTQTPKHLITATGQRVTLRCSPRSGDLSVYWYQQSLDQGLQFLIQYYNGEERAKGNILERFSAQQFPDLHSELNLSSLELGDSALYFCASSPRDSLSEQYFGPGTRLTVT.

This sequence joins TRBV18 and TRBJ1-1, with 9 positions matching TRBD1. V shed 3 bases, J shed 5 bases, and the junction held 7 bases outside the gene matches. Germline CDR1 and CDR2: KGHSH and LQKENI. The CDR3 runs 15 residues. CDR3: CASSPDRGWGTEAFF. Written as DNA, the CDR3 is TGTGCCAGCTCACCGGACAGGGGATGGGGGACTGAAGCTTTCTTT.

The V call is TRBV7-3, the J call TRBJ2-3, with D maybe TRBD2 (5 bases). Germline CDR1 is SGHTA and CDR2 is FQGTGA. Trimming cost V 5 bases and J 3 bases, with 12 bases left between them. The CDR3 consists of 14 residues. Here the CDR3 reads CASSPRGPTDTQYF. CDR3 DNA: TGTGCCAGCAGCCCCAGAGGGCCAACAGATACGCAGTATTTT.

The chain joins TRBV7-9 to TRBJ2-5; TRBD2 matches 8 bases. The CDR3 runs 16 residues. Trimming at V came to 1 base and at J to 5 bases, leaving 9 bases not matched to a gene. CDR1 and CDR2 from the germline V gene are SEHNR and FQNEAQ (reference sequence). This CDR3 reads CASSLGVGGAGETQYF. DNA for the CDR3: TGTGCCAGCAGCTTAGGAGTCGGGGGGGCCGGTGAGACCCAGTACTTC.

The chain combines TRBV18 with TRBJ1-2, with no clear D. The V gene lost 8 bases and the J gene lost 8 bases, with 18 bases spanning the gap. The CDR3 has 13 residues. Germline CDR1 reads KGHSH; CDR2 reads LQKENI. Here the CDR3 reads CASAPIGSEGYTF. As DNA, the CDR3 is TGTGCCAGCGCCCCTATCGGGTCGGAAGGCTACACCTTC.

V is TRBV15 and J is TRBJ1-5; D is ambiguous. The germline V gene has CDR1 LNHNV and CDR2 YYDKDF (reference sequence). This CDR3 has 15 amino acids. Trimming removed 3 bases from V and 0 bases from J, with 9 bases in between. CDR3: CATSSLRSSNQPQHF. In DNA form, the CDR3 reads TGTGCCACCAGCAGCTTACGGAGTAGCAATCAGCCCCAGCATTTT.

The V and J genes are TRBV7-8 and TRBJ1-2; D gene unclear. CDR1 and CDR2 from the germline V gene are SGHVS and FQNEAQ. This CDR3 spans 15 amino acids. Trimming pared 0 bases from V and 4 bases from J, leaving 12 bases between. In DNA form, the CDR3 reads TGTGCCAGCAGCTTAGCGCTTGGGTACAGCTATGGCTACACCTTC. Translated, it gives CASSLALGYSYGYTF.

The CDR3 region has the DNA TGTGCCACCAGTGATACGACACAGGGCTACACCTTC. This translates into CATSDTTQGYTF. The chain links TRBV24-1 to TRBJ1-2; D is ambiguous. The CDR3 covers 12 residues. The germline V and J ends were trimmed by 3 bases and 8 bases, with 9 bases remaining between them. Germline values: CDR1 KGHDR, CDR2 SFDVKD.

The count of this clone is one. The chain carries TRBV7-2 and TRBJ1-1; D unresolved. The CDR3 has 12 amino acids. V lost 3 bases and J 7 bases, leaving 9 bases between the germline ends. Germline values: CDR1 SGHTA, CDR2 FQGNSA. The CDR3 sequence: CASSFGGLEAFF. The CDR3, as DNA: TGTGCCAGCAGCTTCGGCGGGCTTGAAGCTTTCTTT.

V gene TRBV3-1 (or the pseudogene TRBV3-2) combines with J gene TRBJ2-3; D uncertain. The CDR3 runs to 13 residues. The germline V and J ends were trimmed by 6 bases and 2 bases, with 9 bases remaining between them. Germline V lookup: CDR1 LGHDT, CDR2 YNNKEL (reference sequence). The CDR3 nucleotides read TGTGCCAGCAGACTGATAAACACAGATACGCAGTATTTT. This translates into CASRLINTDTQYF.

The chain has TRBV5-6 and TRBJ1-5; D gene ambiguous. CDR1 and CDR2 from the germline V gene are SGHDT and YYEEEE. V shed 5 bases and J shed 3 bases, with 9 bases lying between them. There are 13 residues in the CDR3. The CDR3 DNA reads TGTGCCAGCAGTACTTTTGCCAATCAGCCCCAGCATTTT. This codes for CASSTFANQPQHF. The full variable domain, with the rest looked up from reference TRBV5-6 and TRBJ1-5, is DAGVTQSPTHLIKTRGQQVTLRCSPKSGHDTVSWYQQALGQGPQFIFQYYEEEERQRGNFPDRFSGHQFPNYSSELNVNALLLGDSALYLCASSTFANQPQHFGDGTRLSIL.